A single T cell receptor (beta chain) is shown here with its context. CDR3 length: 17 residues. The germline V gene encodes CDR1 SGHRS and CDR2 YFSETQ. J was trimmed by 1 base and V by 0 bases; bases with no gene match: 7. The assay was immunoSEQ multiplex PCR, and TCRdb's table has in-frame clones only and misses some. The profile shows a few hundred thousand clones, 80% to 90% of them singletons. The data belong to a study of blood T cell repertoires in COVID-19. Material: PBMCs or T cells enriched from blood (not recorded which). The receptor comes from a man in his late teens or twenties who had recovered from COVID-19. V usage is TRBV5-1 and J usage is TRBJ2-3, with 8 bases aligning to TRBD2. The CDR3 coding sequence is TGCGCCAGCAGCTTGGGGGGACTAGGATTGGGCACAGATACGCAGTATTTT. Protein: CASSLGGLGLGTDTQYF.